This T cell receptor beta chain appears in the sequencing data of a study of breast tumors, draining lymph nodes, adjacent tissues. Broader study findings: Compared with lymph nodes, tumors were less diverse; compared with nontumor tissue, more. Luminal-like breast cancer showed significantly greater tumor-nontumor repertoire similarity than basal-like breast cancer did.

TCRdb re-called the multiplex PCR reads through MiXCR, storing one row per CDR3 protein. The sample has some 200,000 distinct CDR3 sequences, over 25% seen once. Breast cancer patients provided tissue from their axillary draining lymph nodes. Trimming cost V 8 bases and J 10 bases, with 18 bases left between them. The germline CDR1 and CDR2 sequences are LGHDT and YNNKEL (reference sequence). The CDR3 is 14 residues long. This clonotype was seen repeatedly, ten times or more. The antigen is undetermined. Sequencing was performed on axillary lymph node tissue. The rearrangement joins TRBV3-1 to TRBJ1-6; a possible D gene is TRBD1 (5 bases). The receptor was isolated from a female donor with breast cancer. Some clones in this sample may be carry-over from other donors' samples. The CDR3 protein is CASHLNGGNSPLHF. DNA for the CDR3: TGTGCCAGCCACTTAAACGGGGGTAACTCACCCCTCCACTTT.